The 32 T cell receptor beta chains below all came from one sample that was sequenced in a study of cytomegalovirus exposure and HLA in healthy donors. Primers for the PCR totalled 60 Vbeta and 13 Jbeta. The table came from immunoSEQ multiplex PCR; TCRdb's copy has only in-frame clones and leaves some out. The repertoire holds some 71,000 clones, with roughly 74% as singletons. The sequenced sample consisted of PBMCs. The origin of the receptors is a woman under 40 in good health and CMV-seropositive.

The chain uses TRBV30 and TRBJ2-5; 8 nucleotides match TRBD1. CDR3 length: 13 amino acids. Per germline, CDR1 GTSNPN and CDR2 SVGIG (reference sequence). The J segment lost 5 bases and the V segment lost 5 bases, leaving 7 bases of the junction unmatched. The CDR3 nucleotides are TGTGCCTGGGGGGGTCAGGGGGCGGAGACCCAGTACTTC. Its translation: CAWGGQGAETQYF.

The chain joins TRBV30 to TRBJ1-3; unclear D gene. Trimming removed 1 base from V and 0 bases from J, with 7 bases in between. The CDR3 extends over 14 amino acids. Germline V lookup: CDR1 GTSNPN, CDR2 SVGIG (reference sequence). CDR3 region: CAWSATASGNTIYF. In DNA, the CDR3 is TGTGCCTGGAGTGCAACAGCCTCTGGAAACACCATATATTTT.

The rearrangement links TRBV28 to TRBJ1-1; TRBD1 might be the D (5 bases). The germline gives CDR1 MDHEN, CDR2 SYDVKM. V lost 7 bases and J lost 0, with 12 bases in between. The CDR3 runs 14 residues. Here the CDR3 reads CASNRAGLNTEAFF. In DNA form, the CDR3 reads TGTGCCAGCAATCGGGCAGGGCTGAACACTGAAGCTTTCTTT. The full variable domain, its missing parts supplied by reference TRBV28 and TRBJ1-1, is DVKVTQSSRYLVKRTGEKVFLECVQDMDHENMFWYRQDPGLGLRLIYFSYDVKMKEKGDIPEGYSVSREKKERFSLILESASTNQTSMYLCASNRAGLNTEAFFGQGTRLTVV.

The chain uses TRBV11-2 and TRBJ1-4, with TRBD1 matching 7 bases. Germline-derived CDR1 and CDR2 are SGHAT and FQNNGV. V was clipped by 5 bases and J by 7 bases; unmatched bases: 4. The CDR3 sequence is 13 residues long. CDR3 coding DNA: TGTGCCAGCAGCAAGACAGGGATTGAAAAACTGTTTTTT. Translation gives CASSKTGIEKLFF.

The J gene is TRBJ1-5, the V gene TRBV9; D uncertain. The germline V and J ends were trimmed by 0 bases and 6 bases, with 10 bases remaining between them. The germline CDR1 and CDR2 sequences are SGDLS and YYNGEE. CDR3 length: 14 residues. The CDR3, as DNA: TGTGCCAGCAGCGTAGATTCGCGGGGTCAGCCCCAGCATTTT. Amino acid sequence: CASSVDSRGQPQHF. Complete variable domain (other parts from reference TRBV9 and TRBJ1-5): DSGVTQTPKHLITATGQRVTLRCSPRSGDLSVYWYQQSLDQGLQFLIQYYNGEERAKGNILERFSAQQFPDLHSELNLSSLELGDSALYFCASSVDSRGQPQHFGDGTRLSIL.

The V gene is TRBV7-7, the J gene TRBJ2-6; possible D gene TRBD1, 6 bases. V dropped 1 base and J dropped 2 bases, with 9 bases sitting between them. This CDR3 is built from 16 residues. CDR1 is SSHAT and CDR2 is FNYEAQ in the germline V gene (reference sequence). The CDR3 sequence is CASSLGSGAGANVLTF. CDR3 coding DNA: TGTGCCAGCAGCTTAGGGTCAGGGGCTGGGGCCAACGTCCTGACTTTC.

The chain carries TRBV11-2 and TRBJ2-4; 7 bases are shared with TRBD1. This CDR3 region has 14 residues. CDR1 is SGHAT and CDR2 is FQNNGV in the germline V gene. V shed 5 bases, J shed 6 bases, and the junction held 7 bases outside the gene matches. This CDR3 is CASSPRQGRNIQYF. CDR3 bases: TGTGCCAGCAGCCCCAGACAGGGTAGAAACATTCAGTACTTC.

The chain carries TRBV15 and TRBJ1-1; TRBD1 matches at 7 bases. The germline V gene has CDR1 LNHNV and CDR2 YYDKDF (reference sequence). Losses at the gene ends were 2 bases for V and 4 bases for J; bases not matched to a gene: 7. There are 15 residues in the CDR3. CDR3 amino acids: CATSRTGARVTEAFF. CDR3 nucleotide sequence: TGTGCCACCAGCAGAACAGGGGCCCGGGTCACTGAAGCTTTCTTT.

The rearrangement uses TRBV30 and TRBJ2-7; 9 bases map to TRBD2. The V and J ends lost 3 bases and 0 bases, in that order; junction bases with no gene match: 0. This CDR3 contains 13 residues. Per germline, CDR1 GTSNPN and CDR2 SVGIG (reference sequence). Written as DNA, the CDR3 is TGTGCCTGGAGACTAGCGGGCTCCTACGAGCAGTACTTC. Translated: CAWRLAGSYEQYF. The full variable domain, rest sourced from reference TRBV30 and TRBJ2-7, is SQTIHQWPATLVQPVGSPLSLECTVEGTSNPNLYWYRQAAGRGLQLLFYSVGIGQISSEVPQNLSASRPQDRQFILSSKKLLLSDSGFYLCAWRLAGSYEQYFGPGTRLTVT.

The V gene is TRBV5-1, the J gene TRBJ2-7; D perhaps matches TRBD1 (5 bases). CDR3 length equals 12 residues. The germline V gene encodes CDR1 SGHRS and CDR2 YFSETQ. Trimming stripped 4 bases from V and 3 bases from J, with 8 bases between. In DNA, the CDR3 is TGCGCCAGCAGCACAGGAGACTACGAGCAGTACTTC. Amino acid sequence: CASSTGDYEQYF.

This clone was detected a few times. The rearrangement uses TRBV5-1 and TRBJ2-7; 10 positions match TRBD2. The CDR3 extends over 15 amino acids. Germline V gene data show CDR1 as SGHRS and CDR2 as YFSETQ. J gave up 6 bases and V 4 bases, and 10 bases lay outside the gene matches. Written as DNA, the CDR3 is TGCGCCAGCAGCCGGGGGGGGACTAGCGTAAGCGAGCAGTACTTC. Encoded protein: CASSRGGTSVSEQYF.

Of note for this clone: Other nucleotide sequences in the sample specify the same CDR3. The chain combines TRBV7-9 with TRBJ1-5, with 7 bases matching TRBD1. CDR1 is SEHNR and CDR2 is FQNEAQ in the germline V gene (reference sequence). This CDR3 spans 14 amino acids. V lost 2 bases to trimming and J lost 4 bases; unmatched junction nucleotides: 2. The CDR3, as DNA: TGTGCCAGCAGCTTACAGGGGGGTAATCAGCCCCAGCATTTT. Its protein is CASSLQGGNQPQHF.

CDR3 loop: CASSQDVVRGSYEQYF. The CDR3 coding sequence is TGCGCCAGCAGCCAAGATGTGGTCCGGGGATCCTACGAGCAGTACTTC. The chain is built from TRBV4-3 and TRBJ2-7; perhaps TRBD2 as D (5 bases). CDR1 is LGHNA and CDR2 is YSLEER in the germline V gene. This CDR3 spans 16 amino acids. The ends were cut back, 0 bases at V and 1 base at J, with 13 bases in the middle.

This chain links TRBV2 with TRBJ2-2; 11 bases line up with TRBD2. The length of the CDR3 is 17 residues. The V gene's germline CDR1 is SNHLY and CDR2 FYNNEI. Unmatched junction bases numbered 11, after V lost 7 bases and J lost 4 bases. CDR3 region: CASKILGTSGLTGELFF. CDR3 nucleotide sequence: TGTGCCAGCAAAATCCTGGGGACTAGCGGACTCACCGGGGAGCTGTTTTTT.

The chain recombines TRBV6-1 with TRBJ2-7, with 7 bases identical to TRBD2. V was clipped by 8 bases and J by 4 bases; unmatched bases: 5. Germline V gene sequence: CDR1 MNHNS, CDR2 SASEGT. The CDR3 is 12 amino acids. The CDR3 DNA sequence: TGTGCCAGCGGCGGGAGTTGGTACGAGCAGTACTTC. As protein: CASGGSWYEQYF.

The V call is TRBV5-1, the J call TRBJ2-7; D remains unclear. Per germline, CDR1 SGHRS and CDR2 YFSETQ. V gave up 4 bases and J gave up 3 bases, with 5 bases separating them. This CDR3 is 11 amino acids long. The CDR3 here is CASSQNYEQYF. In DNA form, the CDR3 reads TGCGCCAGCAGCCAAAACTACGAGCAGTACTTC.

This clone was detected only once. The chain carries TRBV4-2 and TRBJ2-2; 15 nucleotides align to TRBD2. This CDR3 contains 17 residues. Unmatched junction bases numbered 0, after V lost 4 bases and J lost 0 bases. The germline V gene has CDR1 LGHNA and CDR2 YNFKEQ. The CDR3 nucleotides are TGTGCCAGCAGCCGGACTAGCGGGAGGGCGAACACCGGGGAGCTGTTTTTT. This codes for CASSRTSGRANTGELFF.

The chain has TRBV5-1 and TRBJ2-4, with D hard to call. The germline V and J ends were trimmed by 2 bases and 4 bases, with 13 bases remaining between them. In germline, CDR1 is SGHRS, CDR2 YFSETQ. This CDR3 has 15 residues. CDR3 residues: CASSLTGFGKNIQYF. The DNA of the CDR3 is TGCGCCAGCAGCTTAACCGGGTTCGGGAAAAACATTCAGTACTTC.

The chain employs TRBV7-8 and TRBJ1-2; no clear D. CDR3 length: 14 amino acids. Germline values: CDR1 SGHVS, CDR2 FQNEAQ. V lost 3 bases to trimming and J lost 4 bases, with 12 bases between them. For the CDR3, the DNA is TGTGCCAGCAGCTTCGCAGCGGAGTCCTATGGCTACACCTTC. It encodes CASSFAAESYGYTF.

The chain carries TRBV28 and TRBJ1-4; TRBD1 is a possible D gene (6 bases). Germline-derived CDR1 and CDR2 are MDHEN and SYDVKM. The length of the CDR3 is 14 residues. V lost 6 bases and J lost 7, with 15 bases in between. CDR3 sequence (DNA): TGTGCCAGCAGGGTTCCACAGGGCGCTGAAAAACTGTTTTTT. This sequence encodes CASRVPQGAEKLFF.

This rearrangement joins TRBV29-1 to TRBJ1-1; D might be TRBD1 (5 bases). In germline, CDR1 is SQVTM, CDR2 ANQGSEA. This CDR3 comprises 16 residues. Between the trimmed V and J ends, which lost 4 bases and 2 bases, there was a span of 20 bases. As DNA, the CDR3 is TGCAGCGTTGGGGGCCTTGAAGGACGGCTAAACACTGAAGCTTTCTTT. Its protein is CSVGGLEGRLNTEAFF.

This clone occurred once. J is TRBJ2-2 and V is TRBV4-2; D is ambiguous. CDR1 LGHNA and CDR2 YNFKEQ come from the germline V gene. The CDR3 loop spans 15 amino acids. V lost 1 base, J lost 2 bases, and 8 bases lay in between. The CDR3 DNA follows: TGTGCCAGCAGCCAAGCTGGGCCTAACACCGGGGAGCTGTTTTTT. Translating gives CASSQAGPNTGELFF.

The chain is built from TRBV18 and TRBJ2-5; 12 bases are a match to TRBD2. This CDR3 is 16 amino acids long. V was clipped by 3 bases and J by 2 bases; unmatched bases: 4. CDR1 and CDR2 (germline): KGHSH, LQKENI. The CDR3 nucleotides read TGTGCCAGCTCACCGCGGACTAGCGGGGTACAAGAGACCCAGTACTTC. This gives the protein CASSPRTSGVQETQYF.

In regard to this clone: The same CDR3 can be traced to other DNA sequences in this sample. V gene TRBV9 combines with J gene TRBJ1-5; D not certain. The germline CDR1 and CDR2 sequences are SGDLS and YYNGEE. This CDR3 contains 13 residues. The ends were cut back, 7 bases at V and 5 bases at J, with 13 bases in the middle. CDR3 DNA sequence: TGTGCCAGCCCCGCGAGGGTCCATCAGCCCCAGCATTTT. Translated: CASPARVHQPQHF.

V is TRBV28 and J is TRBJ1-5, with 8 bases matching TRBD1. V shed 6 bases, J shed 6 bases, and the junction held 7 bases outside the gene matches. The CDR3 consists of 14 residues. Germline V gene sequence: CDR1 MDHEN, CDR2 SYDVKM. The CDR3 sequence: CASRTDRVLQPQHF. CDR3 nucleotide sequence: TGTGCCAGCAGGACGGACAGGGTCCTTCAGCCCCAGCATTTT.

This clone has a handful of counts. The CDR3 region is CASINSGSRYEQYF. The CDR3, as DNA: TGTGCCAGCATCAATAGCGGGAGTAGGTACGAGCAGTACTTC. This sequence joins TRBV28 and TRBJ2-7; 9 nucleotides line up with TRBD2. Germline trimming cut 7 bases from V and 4 bases from J; bases unmatched to any gene: 8. The CDR3 consists of 14 residues. Looked up from germline, CDR1 is MDHEN and CDR2 is SYDVKM.

The chain has TRBV6-5 and TRBJ2-7; TRBD2 matches at 7 bases. This CDR3 comprises 14 residues. Trimming cost V 5 bases and J 2 bases; bases outside gene matches: 6. Germline V gene data show CDR1 as MNHEY and CDR2 as SVGAGI. Here the CDR3 DNA reads TGTGCCAGCAGTCGGACTAGGGGCCCCTACGAGCAGTACTTC. Amino acids: CASSRTRGPYEQYF.

The sample holds one count of this clone. J is TRBJ2-7 and V is TRBV5-6, with 9 bases matching TRBD1. J was trimmed by 1 base and V by 4 bases; bases with no gene match: 0. The V gene's germline CDR1 is SGHDT and CDR2 YYEEEE. CDR3 length: 13 amino acids. The CDR3 DNA follows: TGTGCCAGCAGCGACAGGGGGTCCTACGAGCAGTACTTC. This encodes CASSDRGSYEQYF. Variable domain in full (rest from reference TRBV5-6 and TRBJ2-7): DAGVTQSPTHLIKTRGQQVTLRCSPKSGHDTVSWYQQALGQGPQFIFQYYEEEERQRGNFPDRFSGHQFPNYSSELNVNALLLGDSALYLCASSDRGSYEQYFGPGTRLTVT.

The chain employs TRBV5-6 and TRBJ2-5; TRBD1 matches at 7 bases. After removal of 4 bases from V and 1 base from J, the junction contained 4 bases not matched to a gene. CDR3 length: 14 amino acids. Per germline, CDR1 SGHDT and CDR2 YYEEEE. The CDR3, as DNA: TGTGCCAGCAGCCGTGGGACAGTCCAAGAGACCCAGTACTTC. Translating gives CASSRGTVQETQYF.

The chain couples TRBV6-1 to TRBJ2-1, with 11 bases matching TRBD2. Germline V lookup: CDR1 MNHNS, CDR2 SASEGT. V trimming: 3 bases; J trimming: 8 bases; junction bases outside the gene matches: 12. This CDR3 is 17 amino acids long. CDR3 amino acids: CASSEAVAGGIMDEQFF. The CDR3 region has the DNA TGTGCCAGCAGTGAGGCCGTAGCGGGAGGGATAATGGATGAGCAGTTCTTC.

The J gene is TRBJ1-1, the V gene TRBV14; 8 bases agree with TRBD1. V shed 1 base and J 4 bases; nucleotides not matched to a gene: 5. Germline CDR1 reads SGHDN; CDR2 reads FVKESK. The CDR3 is made up of 15 amino acids. This CDR3 is CASSQGTGMFTEAFF. In DNA form, the CDR3 reads TGTGCCAGCAGCCAAGGGACAGGGATGTTCACTGAAGCTTTCTTT.

The chain combines TRBV5-5 with TRBJ2-7, with D possibly TRBD2 on 5 matching bases. The CDR3 length is 13 residues. The V gene's germline CDR1 is SGHKS and CDR2 YYEKEE (reference sequence). V lost 4 bases, J lost 2 bases, and 10 bases lay in between. The CDR3 region is CASSLTGAYEQYF. The DNA for the CDR3 is TGTGCCAGCAGCCTAACCGGGGCCTACGAGCAGTACTTC. The full variable domain, with the rest looked up from reference TRBV5-5 and TRBJ2-7, is DAGVTQSPTHLIKTRGQQVTLRCSPISGHKSVSWYQQVLGQGPQFIFQYYEKEERGRGNFPDRFSARQFPNYSSELNVNALLLGDSALYLCASSLTGAYEQYFGPGTRLTVT.